This is a list of T cell receptor beta chains from one sample in a study of OX40 agonist ivuxolimab in advanced cancers. This table comes from immunoSEQ multiplex PCR, and its TCRdb copy is limited to in-frame clones, with some not included. The table shows nearly 90,000 clones, with approximately 87% occurring only once. The specimen was CD4+ or CD8+ T cells sorted from blood, collected in a trial of the OX40 agonist ivuxolimab. The receptors were gathered from an adult with an advanced solid tumor such as melanoma, head and neck, liver or kidney cancer. CDR3s include the opening cysteine and the closing phenylalanine or tryptophan. D genes are given only for firm matches.

D	V	J	CDR3
TRBD2	TRBV7-9	TRBJ2-1	CASSLVVAGPNEQFF
TRBD1	TRBV5-1	TRBJ2-4	CASSLDRDSKNIQYF
NA	TRBV30	TRBJ2-7	CAWRPGAYEQYF
TRBD2	TRBV18	TRBJ2-3	CASSPLRGLAGPATQYF
NA	TRBV5-4	TRBJ2-4	CASSYNTGRDIQYF
TRBD1	TRBV6-1	TRBJ2-5	CASRTTGAGETQYF
NA	TRBV7-2	TRBJ1-1	CASSYTGRVTEAFF
NA	TRBV19	TRBJ1-5	CASSIDQGSSFQHF
NA	TRBV15	TRBJ1-5	CATSRDRSGAAGQPQHF
TRBD1	TRBV19	TRBJ2-7	CASSLSWTGDYEQYF
NA	TRBV2	TRBJ2-5	CASSGELGWLGGETQYF
TRBD1	TRBV5-1	TRBJ1-1	CASSPTTGGGTEAFF
TRBD1	TRBV7-3	TRBJ2-5	CASSPGGGIQETQYF
NA	TRBV7-2	TRBJ1-2	CASSLDSNYGYTF
NA	TRBV7-9	TRBJ2-1	CASSLFPRYSYNEQFF
TRBD1	TRBV2	TRBJ2-2	CASMGRGPNTGELFF
NA	TRBV6-5	TRBJ1-1	CASSYSRHRGTEAFF
TRBD2	TRBV5-1	TRBJ2-7	CASSSGGSYEQYF
TRBD1	TRBV30	TRBJ1-4	CARKRQGDEKLFF
NA	TRBV4-2	TRBJ1-5	CASSQEGSYSNQPQHF
TRBD2	TRBV9	TRBJ2-7	CASSRGGLAGDEQYF
NA	TRBV19	TRBJ1-1	CATKRQINTEAFF
NA	TRBV4-1	TRBJ1-2	CASSQDPGTGYGYTF
TRBD1	TRBV18	TRBJ1-4	CASSAAGTGSEKLFF
TRBD2	TRBV29-1	TRBJ2-2	CSVVNSRAGGRTGELFF
NA	TRBV27	TRBJ1-3	CASSLFGTTGNTIYF
TRBD1	TRBV18	TRBJ2-1	CASSPDRDNEQFF
TRBD1	TRBV7-2	TRBJ1-3	CASSPQGAAGNTIYF
NA	TRBV7-9	TRBJ2-7	CASSRGGQAEQYF
NA	TRBV19	TRBJ2-6	CASSADSYHGANVLTF
NA	TRBV2	TRBJ1-5	CASTEDVASGPQHF
TRBD2	TRBV2	TRBJ2-2	CASRGTSGSTGELFF
TRBD1	TRBV28	TRBJ2-3	CATRQGAADTQYF
TRBD1	TRBV7-9	TRBJ2-5	CASSQRDRGEETQYF
TRBD1	TRBV9	TRBJ1-4	CASSPDRGLTNEKLFF
TRBD1	TRBV18	TRBJ2-2	CASSPTPGQRTNTGELFF
NA	TRBV7-9	TRBJ2-1	CASSPRGSNEQFF
NA	TRBV5-4	TRBJ1-1	CASSLGIREAFF
NA	TRBV19	TRBJ1-1	CASSIRQNTEAFF
NA	TRBV9	TRBJ2-7	CASSADPGLRDEQYF
TRBD2	TRBV25-1	TRBJ2-1	CASSSSGGYNEQFF
TRBD2	TRBV5-4	TRBJ2-7	CASSSKREGIYEQYF
TRBD2	TRBV4-3	TRBJ2-5	CASSRGAGIQETQYF
TRBD2	TRBV27	TRBJ2-7	CASDQRETSYEQYF
NA	TRBV6-6	TRBJ1-5	CASSYRLGSDQPQHF
NA	TRBV6-5	TRBJ1-1	CATAGAAEAFF
TRBD2	TRBV5-4	TRBJ2-3	CASSFPPSGVSSTDTQYF
TRBD2	TRBV6-1	TRBJ2-7	CASHGLAGPSEQYF
NA	TRBV29-1	TRBJ2-3	CSVVWTAGADTQYF
NA	TRBV7-3	TRBJ1-2	CASSFRQNYGYTF
NA	TRBV18	TRBJ2-2	CASSPSGTGELFF
NA	TRBV29-1	TRBJ1-4	CSVVGGTNEKLFF
NA	TRBV6-5	TRBJ2-2	CAGTRGSNTGELFF
TRBD2	TRBV11-3	TRBJ2-7	CASSPRLAGGRYEQYF
TRBD1	TRBV6-5	TRBJ1-1	CASTGQGGTEAFF
TRBD1	TRBV29-1	TRBJ1-2	CSVRQGPGYTF
TRBD1	TRBV7-3	TRBJ1-2	CASSLTPITPGQGIHGYTF
TRBD1	TRBV6-5	TRBJ2-7	CASSPGGPYEQYF
TRBD1	TRBV7-6	TRBJ1-2	CASSLYRGDGYTF